One and the same sample provided the 30 T cell receptor beta chains below, sequenced in a study of CD8+CD57+ T cells in acquired aplastic anemia (dated by TCRdb to 2016 to 2019). Flow cytometry had shown CD8+CD57+ cell expansion in the patients selected for sequencing. The sequencing machine was an Illumina HiSeq 2000. Profiling of TCR beta VDJ combinations and CDR3 sequences used genomic DNA as the template. TCRdb reworked the public reads: Q25 trimming with fastp, MiXCR clone assembly, productive beta chains retained. Rows with a matching CDR3 protein are joined into one entry that keeps the most common DNA and genes. A total of about 250,000 distinct CDR3 sequences appear in this sample, more than 40% of them only once. 7.8% of the sample goes to the ten largest clones. Sequences were obtained from sorted CD4+, CD8+, or CD8+CD57+ T cells (not recorded which) from PBMCs. The receptors stem from a human donor with aplastic anemia.

The V and J genes are TRBV7-9 and TRBJ2-3; D not certain. In germline, CDR1 is SEHNR, CDR2 FQNEAQ (reference sequence). Trimming removed 8 bases from V and 0 bases from J, with 9 bases in between. This CDR3 contains 13 residues. CDR3 loop: CASGQASTDTQYF. In nucleotides, the CDR3 is TGTGCCAGCGGCCAGGCTAGCACAGATACGCAGTATTTT.

Ten or more counts support this clonotype. V and J are TRBV14 and TRBJ1-1; D unresolved. Germline CDR1 is SGHDN and CDR2 is FVKESK. The V end was cut by 2 bases, the J end by 0 bases, with 4 bases between. This CDR3 spans 13 amino acids. The CDR3 loop is CASSQFMNTEAFF. CDR3 bases: TGTGCCAGCAGCCAATTCATGAACACTGAAGCTTTCTTT. Full variable domain (outside the CDR3, taken from reference TRBV14 and TRBJ1-1): EAGVTQFPSHSVIEKGQTVTLRCDPISGHDNLYWYRRVMGKEIKFLLHFVKESKQDESGMPNNRFLAERTGGTYSTLKVQPAELEDSGVYFCASSQFMNTEAFFGQGTRLTVV.

The chain recombines TRBV5-5 with TRBJ2-7; D is uncertain. The V end was cut by 4 bases, the J end by 1 base, with 12 bases between. CDR3 size: 14 residues. CDR1 SGHKS and CDR2 YYEKEE come from the germline V gene (reference sequence). The DNA of the CDR3 is TGTGCCAGCAGCGGTGGGCTAGTTTCCTACGAGCAGTACTTC. As protein: CASSGGLVSYEQYF.

This clonotype was detected ten times or more. V is TRBV9 and J is TRBJ2-1; D perhaps matches TRBD2 (5 bases). The CDR3 runs to 12 residues. Germline V gives CDR1 SGDLS, CDR2 YYNGEE. Trimming took off 6 bases at V and 8 bases at J, with 12 bases between the two ends. CDR3 in amino acids: CASTGFGDEQFF. The DNA for the CDR3 is TGTGCCAGCACGGGGTTTGGGGATGAGCAGTTCTTC.

The V and J genes are TRBV11-2 and TRBJ1-1, with no clear D. This CDR3 region has 13 residues. Germline values: CDR1 SGHAT, CDR2 FQNNGV. V was shortened by 0 bases and J by 4 bases, with 6 bases between the two germline ends. In DNA form, the CDR3 reads TGTGCCAGCAGCTTAGACCTTCGCACTGAAGCTTTCTTT. This gives the protein CASSLDLRTEAFF.

With respect to this clonotype: Given a much more abundant clone one base away, this may be a read error. Here the CDR3 omits its conserved ending phenylalanine or tryptophan, so a read error is the likely source. The V and J genes are TRBV7-9 and TRBJ2-5, with 7 bases lining up with TRBD1. The CDR3 has 14 residues. The germline CDR1 and CDR2 sequences are SEHNR and FQNEAQ (reference sequence). The CDR3: CASSLGTEQETQYL. The CDR3 region has the DNA TGTGCCAGCAGTTTAGGGACAGAACAAGAGACCCAGTACCTC.

Points on this clonotype: One end of the junction is discordant with germline, which a read error may explain. This chain joins TRBV7-6 and TRBJ2-7; D is possibly TRBD2 (6 bases). The CDR3 consists of 14 residues. Germline V lookup: CDR1 SGHVS, CDR2 FNYEAQ. DNA of the CDR3: TGTGCCAGCAGCTTCCGACCGGTGGACTACGAGCAGTACTTT. This codes for CASSFRPVDYEQYF.

This clonotype has only a few counts. This chain uses TRBV15 with TRBJ1-5; a weak D match, TRBD1 (6 bases). CDR1 is LNHNV, CDR2 YYDKDF, per germline (reference sequence). V lost 1 base, J lost 2 bases, and 9 bases lay in between. The CDR3 runs to 15 residues. Written as DNA, the CDR3 is TGTGCCACCAGCAGAGCAGGGGATGGCAATCAGCCCCAGCATTTT. It is translated as CATSRAGDGNQPQHF.

The chain couples TRBV10-3 to TRBJ1-5, with D maybe TRBD1 (5 bases). Germline-derived CDR1 and CDR2 are ENHRY and SYGVKD. This CDR3 comprises 19 residues. Trimming removed 0 bases at V and 3 bases at J, with 21 bases between. CDR3 residues: CAISESSIGRGPFNQPQHF. CDR3 sequence (DNA): TGTGCCATCAGTGAGTCTTCAATCGGTAGGGGACCTTTCAATCAGCCCCAGCATTTT.

In the case of this clonotype: The germline gene is not matched at one end of the junction; a read error may be the cause. The J gene is TRBJ1-5, the V gene TRBV5-6, with 8 bases fitting TRBD1. Germline-derived CDR1 and CDR2 are SGHDT and YYEEEE. The CDR3 runs to 14 residues. The CDR3 DNA sequence: TGTGCCGGCAGCTTGGCACAGGGGGAACAACCCCAGCATTTT. The encoded protein is CAGSLAQGEQPQHF.

The chain combines TRBV7-9 with TRBJ2-1, with D uncertain. The CDR3 spans 12 residues. Per the germline V gene, CDR1 is SEHNR and CDR2 is FQNEAQ (reference sequence). The germline V and J ends were trimmed by 4 bases and 9 bases, with 10 bases remaining between them. This chain's CDR3 is CASSSEYGEQFF. Here the CDR3 DNA reads TGTGCCAGCAGCTCGGAGTACGGTGAGCAGTTCTTC.

Here the CDR3 reads CASTAGDSYEQYF. The CDR3 bases are TGTGCCAGCACAGCGGGGGACTCCTACGAGCAGTACTTC. This rearrangement joins TRBV2 to TRBJ2-7; 8 bases match TRBD2. J lost 0 bases, V lost 7 bases, and 2 bases had no gene match. Germline assignment: CDR1 SNHLY and CDR2 FYNNEI. The CDR3 loop spans 13 amino acids.

Details on this clonotype: A junction end diverges from the germline sequence, so it may reflect a read error. This chain joins TRBV25-1 and TRBJ2-2; 7 positions agree with TRBD1. This CDR3 has 14 amino acids. Germline V gene sequence: CDR1 MGHDK, CDR2 SYGVNS. The CDR3 spells CANSVGQDTGELLF. The CDR3 region has the DNA TGTGCCAACAGTGTAGGACAGGACACCGGGGAGCTGCTTTTT.

This clonotype occurred many times. This rearrangement joins TRBV7-2 to TRBJ1-1; D gene ambiguous. V lost 5 bases to trimming and J lost 5 bases, with 15 bases between them. Germline V lookup: CDR1 SGHTA, CDR2 FQGNSA. This CDR3 contains 14 residues. This CDR3 reads CASSDTWTSTEAFF. The DNA of the CDR3 is TGTGCCAGCAGCGATACCTGGACCTCTACTGAAGCTTTCTTT.

V and J are TRBV11-3 and TRBJ2-1, with D perhaps TRBD1 or TRBD2 (5 bases each). V dropped 6 bases and J dropped 2 bases, with 14 bases sitting between them. The germline V gene has CDR1 SGHNT and CDR2 YENEEA. This CDR3 region has 15 residues. The DNA for the CDR3 is TGTGCCAGCAGTCCCCACCCGGGACCCTACAATGAGCAGTTCTTC. This codes for CASSPHPGPYNEQFF.

This clonotype turned up a few times. J is TRBJ2-2 and V is TRBV6-5; either TRBD1 or TRBD2 may fit D (5 bases each). The CDR3 loop spans 17 amino acids. V dropped 5 bases and J dropped 3 bases, with 19 bases sitting between them. The germline V gene encodes CDR1 MNHEY and CDR2 SVGAGI. The CDR3 here is CASSLDSRIGDTGELFF. CDR3 nucleotide sequence: TGTGCCAGCAGTCTGGACTCAAGAATAGGGGACACCGGGGAGCTGTTTTTT.

J is TRBJ2-1 and V is TRBV10-3; D unclear. V lost 8 bases and J lost 12, with 17 bases in between. The germline gives CDR1 ENHRY, CDR2 SYGVKD. CDR3 length: 12 residues. Written as DNA, the CDR3 is TGTGCCATCGCCCCGGATACAATGGGGCAGTTCTTC. Translated, it gives CAIAPDTMGQFF.

The chain links TRBV15 to TRBJ2-5; 8 positions agree with TRBD2. Germline V gene data show CDR1 as LNHNV and CDR2 as YYDKDF (reference sequence). V gave up 8 bases and J gave up 5 bases; unmatched junction bases: 4. This CDR3 is built from 12 residues. The CDR3 DNA reads TGTGCCACCGCTGCTAGCGGGGAGACCCAGTACTTC. Encoded protein: CATAASGETQYF.

V is TRBV9 and J is TRBJ1-1, with TRBD1 identical over 7 bases. With V trimmed by 0 bases and J by 1 base, 3 bases remained unmatched. Germline-derived CDR1 and CDR2 are SGDLS and YYNGEE. The CDR3 totals 15 residues. CDR3 DNA sequence: TGTGCCAGCAGCGTAGCTCCAGGGGGGAACACTGAAGCTTTCTTT. It codes for CASSVAPGGNTEAFF.

The chain has TRBV20-1 and TRBJ2-3, with D maybe TRBD2 (6 bases). The V gene's germline CDR1 is DFQATT and CDR2 SNEGSKA (reference sequence). Trimming left V 5 bases short and J 2 bases short, with 14 bases between. This CDR3 comprises 14 residues. CDR3 DNA: TGCAGTGCTCGCAGACTAGTAGCCACAGATACGCAGTATTTT. Residues: CSARRLVATDTQYF.

Comments on this clonotype: A read error may explain this, as a much larger clone is one base away. The chain employs TRBV5-1 and TRBJ2-7; 10 nucleotides match TRBD1. V gave up 7 bases and J gave up 2 bases; unmatched junction bases: 9. Germline CDR1 reads SGHRS; CDR2 reads YFSETQ. The CDR3 is 15 residues long. This CDR3 reads CASGADRGPPYEQYF. The CDR3 DNA sequence: TGCGCCAGCGGCGCAGACAGGGGGCCACCCTACGAGCAGTACTTC.

This clonotype was recorded a few times. The chain is built from TRBV6-4 and TRBJ2-1, with 7 nucleotides matching TRBD1. The CDR3 is made up of 13 amino acids. The germline V gene has CDR1 MRHNA and CDR2 SNTAGT. The CDR3 here is CAAVRTGKNEQFF. Written as DNA, the CDR3 is TGTGCAGCAGTGAGGACAGGTAAAAATGAGCAGTTCTTC.

This clonotype was seen at least ten times. V is TRBV4-3 and J is TRBJ1-2; D unresolved. Trimming cost V 0 bases and J 4 bases, with 15 bases left between them. The CDR3 has 16 residues. Germline V gene sequence: CDR1 LGHNA, CDR2 YSLEER. In DNA form, the CDR3 reads TGCGCCAGCAGCCAAGATTTGGGCAGCTACCCCTATGGCTACACCTTC. Translating gives CASSQDLGSYPYGYTF.

In the case of this clonotype: A read error may explain this, as a much larger clone is one base away. This sequence joins TRBV7-6 and TRBJ2-5; no reliable D call. The CDR3 consists of 15 residues. The germline gives CDR1 SGHVS, CDR2 FNYEAQ. Trimming left V 3 bases short and J 2 bases short, with 13 bases between. CDR3 sequence: CASSFTTGKQETQYF. The CDR3 DNA reads as TGTGCCAGCAGCTTTACAACCGGTAAACAAGAGACCCAGTACTTC.

The rearrangement links TRBV7-9 to TRBJ2-1; 7 nucleotides agree with TRBD2. In germline, CDR1 is SEHNR, CDR2 FQNEAQ (reference sequence). With 8 bases clipped from V and 0 bases from J, the junction kept 4 bases outside the gene matches. The CDR3 length is 14 residues. The CDR3 DNA sequence: TGTGCCAGCGGGGGGGGTGGCTCCTACAATGAGCAGTTCTTC. This sequence encodes CASGGGGSYNEQFF.

The genes are TRBV28 and TRBJ2-7, with 10 bases that match TRBD2. Germline V CDR1 and CDR2: MDHEN, SYDVKM. V lost 1 base, J lost 2 bases, and 2 bases stayed unmatched. The CDR3 contains 15 residues. The CDR3 reads CASSLSLAGAYEQYF. The CDR3 nucleotides are TGTGCCAGCAGTTTATCTCTAGCGGGAGCCTACGAGCAGTACTTC.

This clonotype was picked up many times. V and J are TRBV19 and TRBJ1-4; 7 bases align to TRBD1. The CDR3 extends over 18 amino acids. Germline V gene lookup returns CDR1 LNHDA and CDR2 SQIVND (reference sequence). The ends lost 1 base at V and 4 bases at J; junction bases unmatched: 12. CDR3 sequence (DNA): TGTGCCAGTAGTATAGCACCTTATCGGACAGGCTTTAATGAAAAACTGTTTTTT. This sequence encodes CASSIAPYRTGFNEKLFF.

The chain combines TRBV19 with TRBJ1-6; maybe TRBD1 (5 bases). Between the trimmed V and J ends, which lost 1 base and 7 bases, there was a span of 5 bases. The CDR3 totals 13 residues. CDR1 is LNHDA and CDR2 is SQIVND in the germline V gene (reference sequence). The chain's CDR3 is CASSIGGNSPLHF. As DNA, the CDR3 is TGTGCCAGTAGTATAGGGGGGAATTCACCCCTCCACTTT.

The gene calls are TRBV12-3 or TRBV12-4 and TRBJ1-1; a possible D gene is TRBD1 (6 bases). The CDR3 has 14 amino acids. V shed 2 bases and J shed 5 bases, with 12 bases lying between them. CDR3: CASSLRGGQTEAFF. CDR3 DNA: TGTGCCAGCAGTTTAAGAGGGGGACAAACTGAAGCTTTCTTT.

This clonotype appeared a few times. A read error may explain this, as a much larger clone is one base away. The chain carries TRBV7-3 and TRBJ1-2; TRBD1 aligns across 9 bases. CDR3 length: 15 amino acids. The germline CDR1 and CDR2 sequences are SGHTA and FQGTGA. The CDR3 loop reads CASSQGVQGADGYTF. DNA of the CDR3: TGCGCCAGCAGCCAAGGGGTACAGGGGGCAGATGGCTACACCTTC.